The sequence of this T cell receptor beta chain was determined in a study of CD8 T cells in ankylosing spondylitis (dated by TCRdb to the late 2010s). A note on the overall study: The study set out to find disease-linked TCR variants by profiling T cell receptor beta repertoires in ankylosing spondylitis patients and healthy donors. Peripheral blood samples were taken, and synovial fluid was additionally collected from ankylosing spondylitis patients. The full study cohort comprised approximately 23 ankylosing spondylitis patients and some 110 healthy donors.

For this clonotype: Its antigen is not yet known. One base away there is no much larger clone; base qualities are not given.

V ends up 3 bases short and J 5 bases short, with an unmatched junction base count of 7. Counted from cysteine to phenylalanine, this CDR3 has 16 amino acids. The retained sequence is limited to the CDR3, 48 bases, with the frame set at the first base. As encoded in the germline V gene, CDR1 is MNHNS while CDR2 is SASEGT. Here is what the overall study found, with its caveats: Some motif variants had previously been reported in the synovial fluid and blood of reactive arthritis patients, which suggests shared mechanisms of disease initiation. The disease-linked clones had a CD8+ phenotype and were found at relatively low frequencies in peripheral blood. The disease-linked clones were reported as significantly enriched in matched synovial fluid samples from ankylosing spondylitis patients. A TCR beta motif of roughly 8 highly homologous amino acid variants appeared characteristic of blood from ankylosing spondylitis patients.

The reads were generated on an Illumina HiSeq 2500. TCR beta libraries were prepared by quantitative 5'-RACE with molecular barcodes. In the authors' own workflow: To identify disease-linked TCR variants, a new computational method was used, one built on a probabilistic model of VDJ rearrangement. In-frame beta chains were kept once TCRdb had trimmed the public reads at Q25 with fastp and called clones with MiXCR. CDR3 protein duplicates are merged, each entry listing the most common genes and DNA. The V and J calls here are based on TCRdb, not the publication. The sample includes more than 600,000 distinct CDR3 sequences, with around 17% observed a single time. The top ten constitute under 20% of the sample.

The TCR originated in a male donor with ankylosing spondylitis. The chain links TRBV6-1 with TRBJ2-3, with 11 central nucleotides matching TRBD2. Source material: blood, either unsorted or a sorted T cell fraction (not recorded which). Read as DNA, the sequence is TGTGCCAGCAGTGACTTAGCGGGGGGGCGAGGAGATACGCAGTATTTT. This yields the protein CASSDLAGGRGDTQYF.